The T cell receptor (beta chain) under discussion was sequenced for a study of T cell responses to AZD1222 COVID-19 vaccine (dated by TCRdb to about 2021). Regarding the research as a whole: AZD1222 recipients given second doses at about 4 weeks or at about 12 weeks were pooled, since spike-specific TCR depth and breadth were not found to differ between the two schedules. TCR sequencing covered 233 trial participants: around 210 given two doses of AZD1222 and around 26 given two doses of MenACWY control vaccine. Trial participants were enrolled by age into 18-55, 56-69 and 70-plus year subgroups, with roughly 150, 30 and 60 TCR-sequenced participants respectively.

V is clipped by 4 bases and J by 7 bases, and the sequence between their germline boundaries is 24 bases long. The CDR3 numbers 16 residues from cysteine through phenylalanine. CDR3 DNA is the only sequence kept; it has 48 bases, read in frame from the first base. Reading the germline V gene gives CDR1 SGHRS and CDR2 YFSETQ. The CDR3 regions of human TCRbeta chains were analyzed by immunosequencing. In the authors' own workflow: Repertoire TCRs were checked for matches against a reference library of SARS-CoV-2-specific TCRs that had been generated using the MIRA antigen-specificity platform. Breadth was defined as the fraction of unique TCRs that were SARS-CoV-2-associated. Depth was defined as the fraction of total T cells that were SARS-CoV-2-associated. Using the MIRA data, each spike-specific TCR was assigned both to the spike region to which the TCR was reactive and to a CD4 or CD8 class. Log10-transformed breadth and depth values were compared by one-way ANOVA with Sidak's multiple comparisons tests. Entries here come from immuneACCESS through TCRdb and include only in-frame sequences with V and J called. Some clones fail to appear in such tables; in the studies checked, an unresolved V gene covers under half of the shortfall, and the cause of the remainder is unknown. V, J and clone size derive from that table, while D and trimming were established from the DNA sequence. The sample table holds 100,000 to 150,000 clones, of which approximately 89% were seen once. Around 6.1% of the sample is taken by the ten largest.

The sample's time point label is to be understood as: baseline before first vaccination. Samples from vaccinated people were obtained from the UK trials COV001 and COV002, which included a single-blind randomized controlled phase 2/3 trial of AZD1222 (ChAdOx1 nCoV-19) in healthy adults. For TCRbeta chain sequencing, PBMC samples from trial participants were taken at day 0 and at day 28 after the second dose. Remarks on this clone: Its target antigen remains unknown. No qualities accompany the bases; no much larger clone lies one base away.

General study outcomes and caveats: A significant rise in spike-specific TCR breadth and depth was observed after two AZD1222 doses relative to day 0 and relative to MenACWY recipients. Reportedly, almost half of the unique spike-specific TCRs recognized epitopes lying outside the regions that are mutated in the B.1.351 and B.1.1.7 variants. The 56-69-year group was small, and its depth increase did not reach significance, likely because of low power. The vaccine-associated CD4 TCRs covered the entire spike protein, and the dominant responses fell in regions 160-218 and 743-854. Most participants were white British and females outnumbered males, and the authors suggested that clonal diversity may have been underestimated. Conclusions about previously exposed vaccinees are limited, since just a handful of AZD1222 recipients were seropositive for SARS-CoV-2 at baseline. Because no samples from the day 14 peak response were available, repertoires could be characterized only after the peak T cell response.

The input for sequencing was peripheral blood, taken on day 0 of AZD1222 vaccination. The chain uses TRBV5-1 and TRBJ2-7, with a weak D call of TRBD2 (5 bases match). The receptor was derived from an adult in good health. The DNA sequence is TGCGCCAGCAGCATCGGGTGGGTCGCAGGCTGGAGGGAGCAGTACTTC. Its coded protein is CASSIGWVAGWREQYF.